This T cell receptor beta chain stems from a study of T cell changes during pregnancy in multiple sclerosis. V was pared by 4 bases and J by 2 bases, with 4 bases of the junction left unmatched. The CDR3 length is 14 residues. Germline V gene data show CDR1 as SGHNT and CDR2 as YYREEE (reference sequence). Produced via immunoSEQ multiplex PCR; TCRdb's table is partial and in-frame only. The sample has around 100,000 clones; 85% to 95% are singletons. The TCR was taken from a female donor with multiple sclerosis, enrolled in a pregnancy study. The sample was peripheral blood, taken before pregnancy. This chain links TRBV5-4 with TRBJ2-7; 9 bases agree with TRBD2. The CDR3 DNA follows: TGTGCCAGCAGCCCCGGGACTAGCCCCTACGAGCAGTACTTC. Translation: CASSPGTSPYEQYF. The full variable domain, completed using reference TRBV5-4 and TRBJ2-7, is ETGVTQSPTHLIKTRGQQVTLRCSSQSGHNTVSWYQQALGQGPQFIFQYYREEENGRGNFPPRFSGLQFPNYSSELNVNALELDDSALYLCASSPGTSPYEQYFGPGTRLTVT.